Below are 11 T cell receptor beta chains sequenced from a single sample in a study of blood T cell repertoires in COVID-19. Libraries were prepared by immunoSEQ multiplex PCR; TCRdb keeps only in-frame clonotypes and omits some of them. Found here are a few hundred thousand clones, 84% of them singletons; the top ten hold 20%. Sequencing input: peripheral blood. The receptors derive from a man younger than 45 with active or convalescent COVID-19.

V and J are TRBV6-2 or TRBV6-3 and TRBJ2-1; 7 bases fit TRBD1. The CDR3 spans 16 residues. Per the germline V gene, CDR1 is MNHEY and CDR2 is SVGEGT. Trimming took 2 bases from V and 7 from J; bases not matched to a gene: 11. The CDR3 sequence is CASSYEGGRGRNEQFF. DNA of the CDR3: TGTGCCAGCAGTTACGAAGGGGGCAGGGGTCGAAATGAGCAGTTCTTC.

The genes are TRBV29-1 and TRBJ2-7; TRBD2 is a possible D gene (5 bases). The germline V and J ends were trimmed by 4 bases and 0 bases, with 7 bases remaining between them. The germline CDR1 and CDR2 sequences are SQVTM and ANQGSEA. This CDR3 comprises 12 residues. CDR3 residues: CSVVRDSYEQYF. Here the CDR3 DNA reads TGCAGCGTTGTACGGGACTCCTACGAGCAGTACTTC.

This CDR3 is CASSPQGILDAFF. The DNA for the CDR3 is TGTGCCAGCAGCCCCCAGGGGATTCTAGATGCTTTCTTT. The chain employs TRBV6-2 or TRBV6-3 and TRBJ1-1; tentative D call: TRBD1 (6 bases). The CDR3 has 13 residues. V dropped 6 bases and J dropped 11 bases, with 19 bases sitting between them. Germline V gene sequence: CDR1 MNHEY, CDR2 SVGEGT.

The rearrangement joins TRBV24-1 to TRBJ2-3, with 9 bases lining up with TRBD2. Unmatched junction bases numbered 7, after V lost 4 bases and J lost 6 bases. This CDR3 region has 15 residues. CDR1 and CDR2 from the germline V gene are KGHDR and SFDVKD. In nucleotides, the CDR3 is TGTGCCACCAGTGAGGGCGGGAGGGCCTGGGATACGCAGTATTTT. It codes for CATSEGGRAWDTQYF.

The chain is built from TRBV11-2 and TRBJ2-3; 7 nucleotides align to TRBD1. In germline, CDR1 is SGHAT, CDR2 FQNNGV. The J segment lost 14 bases and the V segment lost 4 bases, leaving 9 bases of the junction unmatched. CDR3 length: 12 residues. CDR3 sequence reads: CASSSGQTGLYF. For the CDR3, the DNA is TGTGCCAGCAGCTCGGGACAGACGGGTCTGTATTTT.

The J gene is TRBJ2-1, the V gene TRBV7-9; TRBD2 matches at 8 bases. Per germline, CDR1 SEHNR and CDR2 FQNEAQ (reference sequence). Trimming removed 5 bases from V and 6 bases from J; junction bases left unmatched: 15. The CDR3 totals 17 residues. The CDR3 coding sequence is TGTGCCAGCAGCCGGTTGACAACTAGCGGTCCCTTCAATGAGCAGTTCTTC. Translating it yields CASSRLTTSGPFNEQFF.

The gene calls are TRBV28 and TRBJ1-3; no reliable D call. The CDR3 sequence is 12 residues long. Trimming took off 1 base at V and 4 bases at J, with 2 bases between the two ends. In germline, CDR1 is MDHEN, CDR2 SYDVKM. The CDR3 DNA reads TGTGCCAGCAGTTTATCAGGAAACACCATATATTTT. Its translation: CASSLSGNTIYF.

This clone was seen a few times. The genes are TRBV18 and TRBJ2-5; 7 nucleotides agree with TRBD2. From germline, CDR1 is KGHSH and CDR2 LQKENI. Losses at the gene ends were 8 bases for V and 5 bases for J; bases not matched to a gene: 8. CDR3 length equals 13 residues. The CDR3 coding sequence is TGTGCCAGCCCCAAGGGAGGGGTGGAGACCCAGTACTTC. Translating gives CASPKGGVETQYF.

This chain links TRBV6-1 with TRBJ1-1, with D possibly matching TRBD1 (6 bases). Trimming cost V 2 bases and J 4 bases, with 11 bases left between them. The germline V gene has CDR1 MNHNS and CDR2 SASEGT. The CDR3 totals 14 residues. CDR3 in DNA: TGTGCCAGCAGTGAACCAGGGGCCGTCACTGAAGCTTTCTTT. It is translated as CASSEPGAVTEAFF.

This rearrangement joins TRBV6-5 to TRBJ1-5; 9 positions match TRBD1. Germline CDR1 reads MNHEY; CDR2 reads SVGAGI. The CDR3 has 15 residues. V dropped 7 bases and J dropped 6; count of bases not matched to a gene: 10. CDR3 nucleotides: TGTGCCAGCACCGGGGACAGGGTGGCGGGTCAGCCCCAGCATTTT. It translates to CASTGDRVAGQPQHF.

This chain links TRBV10-2 with TRBJ2-5; 10 bases map to TRBD2. The ends lost 10 bases at V and 1 base at J; junction bases unmatched: 12. The CDR3 runs 16 residues. Germline loops: CDR1 WSHSY, CDR2 SAAADI. The CDR3 reads CATTMRAGGPQETQYF. For the CDR3, the DNA is TGCGCCACGACGATGAGAGCGGGGGGGCCCCAAGAGACCCAGTACTTC.